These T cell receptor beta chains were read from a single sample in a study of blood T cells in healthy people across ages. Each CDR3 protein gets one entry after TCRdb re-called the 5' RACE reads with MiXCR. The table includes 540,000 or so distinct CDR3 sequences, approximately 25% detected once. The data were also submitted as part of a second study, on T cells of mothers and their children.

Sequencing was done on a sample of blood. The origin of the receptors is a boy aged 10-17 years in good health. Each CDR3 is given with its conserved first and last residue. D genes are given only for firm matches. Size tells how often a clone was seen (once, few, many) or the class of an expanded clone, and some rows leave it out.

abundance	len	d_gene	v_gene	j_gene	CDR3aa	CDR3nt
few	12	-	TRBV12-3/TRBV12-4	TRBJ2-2	CASNQNTGELFF	TGTGCCAGCAACCAAAACACCGGGGAGCTGTTTTTT
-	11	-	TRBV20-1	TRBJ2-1	CSARDHHLQFF	TGCAGTGCTAGAGATCATCACCTACAGTTCTTC
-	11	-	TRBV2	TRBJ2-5	CASSQQGNQYF	TGTGCCAGCAGTCAACAGGGAAACCAGTACTTC
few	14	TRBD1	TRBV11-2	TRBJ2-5	CASRDDRGSETQYF	TGTGCCAGCAGAGACGACAGGGGGTCAGAGACCCAGTACTTC
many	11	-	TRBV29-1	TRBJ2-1	CSVPTWNEQFF	TGCAGCGTCCCGACTTGGAATGAGCAGTTCTTC
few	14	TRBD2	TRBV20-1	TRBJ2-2	CSARMGGSTGELFF	TGCAGTGCTAGAATGGGCGGGAGCACCGGGGAGCTGTTTTTT
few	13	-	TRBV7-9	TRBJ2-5	CASSGSKQETQYF	TGTGCCAGCTCCGGGAGCAAACAAGAGACCCAGTACTTC
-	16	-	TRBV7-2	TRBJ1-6	CASSLSQGLGESPLHF	TGTGCCAGCAGCTTATCCCAGGGCCTCGGAGAGTCACCCCTCCACTTT
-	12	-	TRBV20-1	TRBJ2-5	CSASSVGETQYF	TGCAGTGCTAGTAGCGTGGGGGAGACCCAGTACTTC
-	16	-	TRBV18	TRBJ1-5	CASSLGAGVGNQPQHF	TGTGCCAGCTCACTCGGGGCAGGGGTAGGCAATCAGCCCCAGCATTTT
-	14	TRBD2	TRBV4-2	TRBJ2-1	CATLNPGLAGQQFF	TGTGCCACCCTCAACCCGGGACTAGCGGGACAGCAGTTCTTC
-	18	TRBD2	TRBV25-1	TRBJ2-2	CASSAGTSGSRNTGELFF	TGTGCCAGCAGTGCCGGGACTAGCGGGAGTAGGAACACCGGGGAGCTGTTTTTT
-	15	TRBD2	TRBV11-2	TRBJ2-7	CASSLVTSGRRGRYF	TGTGCCAGCAGCTTAGTAACTAGCGGGAGAAGGGGTCGGTACTTC
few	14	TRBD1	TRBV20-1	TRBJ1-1	CSARRQGAGAEAFF	TGCAGTGCAAGAAGACAGGGGGCTGGCGCTGAAGCTTTCTTT
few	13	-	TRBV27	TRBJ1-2	CASSLGRGSGYTF	TGTGCCAGCAGTTTAGGTCGAGGCTCTGGCTACACCTTC
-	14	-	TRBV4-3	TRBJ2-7	CASSQDGRRSEQYF	TGCGCCAGCAGCCAAGATGGCAGGAGGTCCGAGCAGTACTTC
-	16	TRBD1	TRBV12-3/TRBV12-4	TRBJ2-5	CASSSRTGGAEETHYF	TGTGCCAGCAGTTCCCGAACAGGGGGCGCGGAAGAGACCCATTACTTC
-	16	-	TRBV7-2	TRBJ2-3	CASSTISRARTDTQCF	TGTGCCAGCAGCACAATTTCACGGGCGCGCACAGATACGCAGTGTTTT
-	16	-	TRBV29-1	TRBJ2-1	CSVGSGPDRGYNEQFF	TGCAGCGTTGGCTCGGGACCTGACCGGGGCTACAATGAGCAGTTCTTC
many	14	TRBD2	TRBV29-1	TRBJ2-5	CSVEASGRQETQYF	TGCAGCGTTGAGGCTAGCGGGAGACAAGAGACCCAGTACTTC
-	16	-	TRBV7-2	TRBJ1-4	CASSSGHGGINEKLFF	TGTGCCAGCAGCTCCGGACACGGAGGCATAAATGAAAAACTGTTTTTT
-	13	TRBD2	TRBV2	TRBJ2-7	CAIREGSHYEQYF	TGTGCCATCAGGGAGGGGTCGCACTACGAGCAGTACTTC
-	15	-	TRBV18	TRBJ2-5	CASSPTRDPSETQYF	TGTGCCAGCTCACCTACCCGGGACCCCTCGGAGACCCAGTACTTC
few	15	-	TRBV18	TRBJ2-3	CASSPPRPLTDTQYF	TGTGCCAGCTCACCACCTAGACCTCTCACAGATACGCAGTATTTT
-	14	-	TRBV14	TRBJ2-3	CASSQTRQGGTQYF	TGTGCCAGCAGCCAGACCCGACAGGGAGGTACGCAGTATTTT
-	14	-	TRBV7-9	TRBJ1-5	CASSADGRDSSQHF	TGTGCCAGCAGCGCCGACGGACGCGATTCGTCCCAGCATTTT
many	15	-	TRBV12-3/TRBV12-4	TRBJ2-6	CASTQAGSGANVLTF	TGTGCCAGCACCCAAGCTGGCTCTGGGGCCAACGTCCTGACTTTC
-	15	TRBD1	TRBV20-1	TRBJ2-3	CSARAGQGAADTQYF	TGCAGTGCTAGGGCCGGGCAGGGGGCGGCAGATACGCAGTATTTT
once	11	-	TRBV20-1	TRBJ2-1	CSQEAQSEQFF	TGCAGCCAAGAGGCCCAGAGTGAGCAGTTCTTC
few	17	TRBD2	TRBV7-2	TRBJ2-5	CASSLWTSGRAQETQYF	TGTGCCAGCAGCTTATGGACTAGCGGGAGAGCTCAAGAGACCCAGTACTTC
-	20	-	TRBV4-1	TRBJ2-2	CASSQAFPRTGRSNTGELFF	TGCGCCAGCAGCCAAGCTTTCCCCCGAACAGGGAGGTCCAACACCGGGGAGCTGTTTTTT
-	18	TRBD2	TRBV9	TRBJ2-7	CASSVGNPGWRESDEQYF	TGTGCCAGCAGCGTCGGCAACCCAGGGTGGCGGGAGAGCGACGAGCAGTACTTC
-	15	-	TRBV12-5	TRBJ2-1	CASGPGGTGWNEQFF	TGTGCTAGTGGCCCCGGAGGGACCGGTTGGAATGAGCAGTTCTTC
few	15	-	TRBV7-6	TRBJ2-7	CAGSLDGSGTYEQYF	TGTGCCGGCAGCTTAGATGGTAGCGGAACCTACGAGCAGTACTTC
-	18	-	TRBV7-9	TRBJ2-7	CASSSVVAVKGETYEQYF	TGTGCCAGCAGCTCTGTAGTAGCGGTTAAAGGCGAGACCTACGAGCAGTACTTC
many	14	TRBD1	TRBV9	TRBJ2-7	CASSLGQDSYEQYF	TGTGCCAGCAGCCTCGGACAGGACTCCTACGAGCAGTACTTC
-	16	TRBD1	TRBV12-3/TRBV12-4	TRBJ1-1	CASSPHSTGVNTEAFF	TGTGCCAGCAGTCCCCACTCGACAGGGGTGAACACTGAAGCTTTCTTT
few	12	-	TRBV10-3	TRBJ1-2	CAISAAGVGYTF	TGTGCCATCAGTGCAGCAGGGGTCGGCTACACCTTC
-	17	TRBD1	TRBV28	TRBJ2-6	CASSPGTGSSGANVLTF	TGTGCCAGCAGTCCCGGGACAGGGAGCTCTGGGGCCAACGTCCTGACTTTC
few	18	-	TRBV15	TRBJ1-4	CATSREQKGTLRNEKLFF	TGTGCCACCAGCAGAGAACAGAAAGGGACCCTGAGGAATGAAAAACTGTTTTTT
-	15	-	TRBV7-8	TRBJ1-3	CASSLFGRTENTIYF	TGTGCCAGCAGCCTGTTCGGTCGCACAGAAAACACCATATATTTT
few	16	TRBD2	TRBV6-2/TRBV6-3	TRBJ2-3	CASSPWAAGVLLEQYF	TGTGCCAGCAGCCCCTGGGCAGCGGGGGTGCTTTTGGAGCAGTATTTT
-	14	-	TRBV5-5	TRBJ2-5	CASSSQALQETQYF	TGTGCCAGCAGCTCTCAGGCTCTTCAAGAGACCCAGTACTTC